At least ten counts were recorded for the clone carrying this TCR beta chain. What it recognizes is unknown. Construction of TCR beta libraries relied on iRepertoire HTBI primers and on Arm-PCR targeting CDR3 regions. TCRdb re-called the multiplex PCR reads through MiXCR, storing one row per CDR3 protein. The table includes some 370,000 distinct CDR3 sequences, under 25% detected once. Time point given: persistent/refractory GD, antithyroid drugs over 5 years with positive TRAb. The authors made the TCR library using RNA they extracted from PBMCs. The CDR3 loop spans 15 amino acids. The germline V gene encodes CDR1 SGHVS and CDR2 FQNEAQ. Trimming pared 1 base from V and 0 bases from J, leaving 10 bases between. This specimen belongs to a study of regulatory T cells in long-lasting Graves disease. The study's findings and limits: The TCR repertoire of persistent Graves' patients was less diverse than that of newly diagnosed ones.

This chain uses TRBV7-8 with TRBJ2-7; D is perhaps TRBD1 or TRBD2 (6 bases each). The clonotype originates from a female donor with Graves disease. The source was peripheral blood mononuclear cells (PBMCs), collected when the disease was refractory, from a patient treated with antithyroid drugs. CDR3 residues: CASSLGGAISYEQYF. The CDR3 DNA reads TGTGCCAGCAGCTTAGGGGGGGCCATCTCCTACGAGCAGTACTTC.